The 28 T cell receptor beta chains presented below share a single source sample, sequenced in a study of blood T cell repertoires in COVID-19. The repertoire was sequenced with immunoSEQ multiplex PCR; TCRdb's copy has only in-frame clones and lacks some. This repertoire shows hundreds of thousands of clones, more than 90% found once; its top ten account for about 2.4%. Sequencing was performed on PBMCs or T cells enriched from blood (not recorded which). The receptors stem from a man aged 55 to 69 who had recovered from COVID-19.

This sequence joins TRBV10-2 and TRBJ2-7, with a weak D call TRBD1 (5 bases). The germline V gene encodes CDR1 WSHSY and CDR2 SAAADI. Between the trimmed V and J ends, which lost 10 bases and 4 bases, there was a span of 20 bases. The CDR3 length is 14 residues. Here the CDR3 DNA reads TGCGCCACCGGGCTCCAGGGTAGGGTGTACGAGCAGTACTTC. Its translation is CATGLQGRVYEQYF.

The V gene is TRBV5-1, the J gene TRBJ2-5; 8 bases are shared with TRBD2. V trimming: 2 bases; J trimming: 0 bases; junction bases outside the gene matches: 3. CDR3 length: 15 residues. Germline loops: CDR1 SGHRS, CDR2 YFSETQ. The CDR3 spells CASSFAGGYQETQYF. CDR3 nucleotide sequence: TGCGCCAGCAGCTTTGCGGGGGGATACCAAGAGACCCAGTACTTC.

V usage is TRBV27 and J usage is TRBJ1-1, with D perhaps TRBD1 (5 bases). This CDR3 region has 15 residues. In germline, CDR1 is MNHEY, CDR2 SMNVEV (reference sequence). V lost 4 bases and J 1 base, leaving 13 bases between the germline ends. CDR3 loop: CASSYGGGENTEAFF. Here the CDR3 DNA reads TGTGCCAGCAGTTACGGGGGGGGTGAGAACACTGAAGCTTTCTTT.

The chain is built from TRBV19 and TRBJ1-1; tentative D call: TRBD1 (5 bases). The V gene's germline CDR1 is LNHDA and CDR2 SQIVND (reference sequence). The CDR3 sequence is 15 residues long. Trimming left V 3 bases short and J 8 bases short, with 19 bases between. CDR3 sequence reads: CASSILGARGYEAFF. CDR3 nucleotide sequence: TGTGCCAGTAGTATTTTAGGGGCGCGGGGATACGAAGCTTTCTTT.

This clone appeared once. This rearrangement joins TRBV7-8 to TRBJ2-5; 9 bases match TRBD2. CDR1 is SGHVS and CDR2 is FQNEAQ in the germline V gene. The CDR3 is 13 amino acids. The junction had 8 bases not matched to a gene; V was cut back by 11 bases and J by 4 bases. CDR3 loop: CALGGRGVETQYF. The CDR3 nucleotides are TGTGCCCTGGGCGGGAGGGGGGTAGAGACCCAGTACTTC.

CDR3 DNA: TGTGCCAGCAGTGAGAGGTGGGGGAAACAGGGTCCACGTTGGAACACTGAAGCTTTCTTT. Translated: CASSERWGKQGPRWNTEAFF. The rearrangement links TRBV6-1 to TRBJ1-1; a possible D gene is TRBD1 (6 bases). This CDR3 has 20 residues. Germline V gene lookup returns CDR1 MNHNS and CDR2 SASEGT. V lost 3 bases to trimming and J lost 1 base, with 27 bases between them.

On this clone itself: A much larger clone differs from this one at a single base, so this may be a read error. The chain joins TRBV4-1 to TRBJ2-6; TRBD1 aligns across 10 bases. Germline CDR1 reads MGHRA; CDR2 reads YSYEKL. The CDR3 runs to 17 residues. Unmatched junction bases numbered 1, after V lost 1 base and J lost 1 base. The CDR3 sequence is CASSQGTGGSGANVLTF. In DNA, the CDR3 is TGCGCCAGCAGCCAAGGGACAGGGGGTTCTGGGGCCAACGTCCTGACTTTC.

V and J are TRBV30 and TRBJ1-2; 10 positions match TRBD1. V dropped 4 bases and J dropped 1; count of bases not matched to a gene: 6. CDR3 length: 15 amino acids. Germline CDR1 GTSNPN, CDR2 SVGIG (reference sequence). CDR3 in DNA: TGTGCCTGGACCCGACAGGGGGCTGGTAACTATGGCTACACCTTC. Its protein product is CAWTRQGAGNYGYTF.

This sequence joins TRBV18 and TRBJ1-2; D is perhaps TRBD1 (6 bases). CDR1 and CDR2 (germline): KGHSH, LQKENI. The length of the CDR3 is 15 residues. Deletions cut 5 bases from V and 0 bases from J, with 13 bases between. The CDR3, as DNA: TGTGCCAGCTCAAACAGGGAGTCCGCTAACTATGGCTACACCTTC. Its protein is CASSNRESANYGYTF. The full variable domain, in which reference TRBV18 and TRBJ1-2 provide the parts outside the CDR3, is NAGVMQNPRHLVRRRGQEARLRCSPMKGHSHVYWYRQLPEEGLKFMVYLQKENIIDESGMPKERFSAEFPKEGPSILRIQQVVRGDSAAYFCASSNRESANYGYTFGSGTRLTVV.

The genes are TRBV12-5 and TRBJ1-2; D is unresolved. In germline, CDR1 is LGHNT, CDR2 FRNRAP. The CDR3 runs to 11 residues. Trimming stripped 3 bases from V and 7 bases from J, with 6 bases between. The CDR3 here is CASGFSPGYTF. The CDR3, as DNA: TGTGCTAGTGGTTTTTCTCCTGGCTACACCTTC.

The genes are TRBV3-1 (or the pseudogene TRBV3-2) and TRBJ2-7; TRBD1 matches 7 bases. The germline V gene encodes CDR1 LGHDT and CDR2 YNNKEL (reference sequence). The CDR3 is 14 residues long. After removal of 4 bases from V and 0 bases from J, the junction contained 3 bases not matched to a gene. CDR3 region: CASSRQGTSYEQYF. CDR3 coding DNA: TGTGCCAGCAGCCGACAGGGTACCTCCTACGAGCAGTACTTC.

The J gene is TRBJ2-2, the V gene TRBV6-2 or TRBV6-3; TRBD2 aligns across 11 bases. The V gene's germline CDR1 is MNHEY and CDR2 SVGEGT. Trimming cost V 5 bases and J 4 bases; bases outside gene matches: 6. The CDR3 totals 16 residues. The CDR3 DNA follows: TGTGCCAGCAGTACCCCTAGCGGGGGGACCACCGGGGAGCTGTTTTTT. Amino acid sequence: CASSTPSGGTTGELFF.

Note on this clone: Other DNA sequences in this specimen translate into the identical CDR3. The chain has TRBV7-9 and TRBJ2-2; possible D gene TRBD1, 5 bases. V dropped 4 bases and J dropped 1 base, with 7 bases sitting between them. The CDR3 is made up of 14 amino acids. CDR1 and CDR2 from the germline V gene are SEHNR and FQNEAQ (reference sequence). CDR3 nucleotide sequence: TGTGCCAGCAGCTCGCAGGGGAACACCGGGGAGCTGTTTTTT. It yields the protein CASSSQGNTGELFF.

The chain joins TRBV5-6 to TRBJ2-1; weak D call: TRBD1 (5 bases). Germline V gene data show CDR1 as SGHDT and CDR2 as YYEEEE. The V gene lost 5 bases and the J gene lost 9 bases, with 21 bases spanning the gap. The CDR3 spans 15 residues. CDR3: CASSYTVLTGGEQFF. CDR3 nucleotides: TGTGCCAGCAGTTACACGGTATTAACAGGCGGTGAGCAGTTCTTC.

This chain uses TRBV4-1 with TRBJ1-5, with no clear D. V was cut by 1 base and J by 4 bases, with 17 bases left in between. Germline CDR1 MGHRA, CDR2 YSYEKL. This CDR3 contains 17 residues. The DNA of the CDR3 is TGCGCCAGCAGCCAAGTTTTCGGTCTCCCGGTGAATCAGCCCCAGCATTTT. Translated: CASSQVFGLPVNQPQHF.

The gene calls are TRBV5-1 and TRBJ2-2; no firm D call. Germline V CDR1 and CDR2: SGHRS, YFSETQ. This CDR3 is built from 16 residues. Trimming removed 9 bases at V and 7 bases at J, with 25 bases between. As DNA, the CDR3 is TGCGCCACCTCCTTGGTATTGGTGGCTACTAACGGGGAGCTGTTTTTT. Protein product: CATSLVLVATNGELFF.

V is TRBV19 and J is TRBJ1-2; TRBD1 is a possible D gene (6 bases). The germline V gene has CDR1 LNHDA and CDR2 SQIVND (reference sequence). The CDR3 sequence is 13 residues long. Deletions cut 6 bases from V and 4 bases from J, with 12 bases between. The CDR3 here is CASRVTGGYGYTF. CDR3 nucleotides: TGTGCCAGTAGGGTGACAGGCGGCTATGGCTACACCTTC.

The chain combines TRBV11-2 with TRBJ2-5, with 12 bases lining up with TRBD2. Germline assignment: CDR1 SGHAT and CDR2 FQNNGV. The CDR3 sequence is 17 residues long. The J segment lost 2 bases and the V segment lost 3 bases, leaving 7 bases of the junction unmatched. CDR3 nucleotide sequence: TGTGCCAGCAGCTTTCCCAGACTAGCGGGGGTACAAGAGACCCAGTACTTC. Its protein is CASSFPRLAGVQETQYF.

V usage is TRBV11-3 and J usage is TRBJ1-6; D is undetermined. This CDR3 is 17 amino acids long. The germline CDR1 and CDR2 sequences are SGHNT and YENEEA. Trimming cost V 2 bases and J 1 base, with 12 bases left between them. CDR3 sequence (DNA): TGTGCCAGCAGCTTAACAGCGGAAGTATCCTATAATTCACCCCTCCACTTT. Amino acid sequence: CASSLTAEVSYNSPLHF.

J is TRBJ1-2 and V is TRBV13; TRBD1 aligns across 8 bases. Germline CDR1 reads PRHDT; CDR2 reads FYEKMQ (reference sequence). The CDR3 sequence is 14 residues long. The V segment lost 5 bases and the J segment 8 bases; nucleotides outside the gene matches: 10. The CDR3 coding sequence is TGTGCCAGCAGCCTCGACGGACAGGGAGGGGGCTACACCTTC. Translating it yields CASSLDGQGGGYTF.

This chain links TRBV4-2 with TRBJ2-7, with 8 nucleotides matching TRBD2. The CDR3 covers 14 residues. The germline V gene has CDR1 LGHNA and CDR2 YNFKEQ. V lost 8 bases and J lost 6; bases outside the gene matches: 12. CDR3 DNA sequence: TGTGCCAGCCGGACTAGCTCAATCTTCGGCGAGCAGTACTTC. It is translated as CASRTSSIFGEQYF.

V is TRBV5-1 and J is TRBJ2-7, with 8 positions matching TRBD2. This CDR3 is built from 15 residues. Trimming took 0 bases from V and 4 from J; bases not matched to a gene: 6. Germline V gene data show CDR1 as SGHRS and CDR2 as YFSETQ. The CDR3 DNA reads as TGCGCCAGCAGCTTGGGGGCCAGCGGGAGTTACGAGCAGTACTTC. Its protein product is CASSLGASGSYEQYF.

This clone was seen just once. This sequence joins TRBV5-4 and TRBJ1-1; possible D gene TRBD1, 5 bases. Germline CDR1 SGHNT, CDR2 YYREEE (reference sequence). The CDR3 totals 14 residues. V lost 3 bases, J lost 0 bases, and 9 bases lay in between. This CDR3 reads CASSSDILNTEAFF. CDR3 coding DNA: TGTGCCAGCAGCTCGGACATACTGAACACTGAAGCTTTCTTT.

The chain joins TRBV6-5 to TRBJ2-7; D may be TRBD1 (7 bases). This CDR3 is 14 amino acids long. The germline V gene has CDR1 MNHEY and CDR2 SVGAGI. With 10 bases removed from V and 3 bases from J, the gap between germline ends came to 19 bases. The CDR3 DNA follows: TGTGCCACCGCGCGGGCGGGACAGAACTACGAGCAGTACTTC. This sequence encodes CATARAGQNYEQYF.

The CDR3 protein is CAIKRGTHTGELFF. For the CDR3, the DNA is TGTGCTATTAAGCGGGGGACGCACACCGGGGAGCTGTTTTTT. V is TRBV30 and J is TRBJ2-2; TRBD2 aligns across 8 bases. The CDR3 has 14 amino acids. Germline lookup yields CDR1 GTSNPN and CDR2 SVGIG (reference sequence). Drawing the rest from reference TRBV30 and TRBJ2-2, the complete variable domain is SQTIHQWPATLVQPVGSPLSLECTVEGTSNPNLYWYRQAAGRGLQLLFYSVGIGQISSEVPQNLSASRPQDRQFILSSKKLLLSDSGFYLCAIKRGTHTGELFFGEGSRLTVL.

The V and J genes are TRBV5-1 and TRBJ2-4; TRBD1 matches 8 bases. This CDR3 has 14 residues. CDR1 is SGHRS and CDR2 is YFSETQ in the germline V gene. The junction had 4 bases not matched to a gene; V was cut back by 3 bases and J by 5 bases. The CDR3 DNA follows: TGCGCCAGCAGCTCAGGGGGCGCCGAAAACATTCAGTACTTC. It encodes CASSSGGAENIQYF.

The J gene is TRBJ1-6, the V gene TRBV5-4; 9 bases are shared with TRBD1. Germline lookup yields CDR1 SGHNT and CDR2 YYREEE (reference sequence). V shed 4 bases and J 8 bases; nucleotides not matched to a gene: 10. CDR3 length: 16 residues. The CDR3 DNA sequence: TGTGCCAGCAGCACGCGACAGGGGGTAAGGGATTCACCCCTCCACTTT. Its translation is CASSTRQGVRDSPLHF.

This clone was picked up a small number of times. This rearrangement joins TRBV5-1 to TRBJ2-1, with TRBD1 matching over 9 bases. In germline, CDR1 is SGHRS, CDR2 YFSETQ. The CDR3 has 16 amino acids. Germline trimming cut 0 bases from V and 8 bases from J; bases unmatched to any gene: 9. CDR3: CASSLAGQGLLYEQFF. DNA of the CDR3: TGCGCCAGCAGCTTGGCGGGACAGGGCCTCCTCTATGAGCAGTTCTTC.